The 27 T cell receptor beta chains below all came from one sample that was sequenced in a study of cytomegalovirus exposure and HLA in healthy donors. PCR was performed using 60 Vbeta and 13 Jbeta primers. Generated by immunoSEQ multiplex PCR, the TCRdb table keeps only in-frame clones and is missing some. The sample includes 190,000 or so clones, around 83% of them seen just once. The sample was PBMCs. These receptors were taken from a man between 50 and 59 years old in good health and CMV-seronegative.

This chain connects TRBV6-5 to TRBJ2-7, with D possibly TRBD2 on 5 matching bases. Germline values: CDR1 MNHEY, CDR2 SVGAGI. Trimming left V 6 bases short and J 6 bases short, with 9 bases between. The CDR3 consists of 11 residues. The CDR3 loop reads CASRTGGEQYF. For the CDR3, the DNA is TGTGCCAGCAGAACCGGAGGCGAGCAGTACTTC.

The chain employs TRBV5-1 and TRBJ2-7, with D perhaps TRBD2 (5 bases). CDR3 length: 13 amino acids. The germline V gene has CDR1 SGHRS and CDR2 YFSETQ. The ends were cut back, 0 bases at V and 7 bases at J, with 11 bases in the middle. The CDR3, as DNA: TGCGCCAGCAGCTTGGGGTCGGGGAGTGAGCAGTACTTC. Its protein is CASSLGSGSEQYF.

The chain joins TRBV2 to TRBJ1-6, with 8 nucleotides matching TRBD1. J gave up 10 bases and V 6 bases, and 8 bases lay outside the gene matches. The CDR3 runs to 14 residues. Looked up from germline, CDR1 is SNHLY and CDR2 is FYNNEI. CDR3 sequence: CASRDRVANSPLHF. CDR3 in DNA: TGTGCCAGCAGGGACAGGGTCGCAAACTCACCCCTCCACTTT.

The chain combines TRBV19 with TRBJ2-2, with D possibly TRBD2 on 6 matching bases. This CDR3 spans 14 amino acids. CDR1 and CDR2 (germline): LNHDA, SQIVND (reference sequence). V lost 8 bases to trimming and J lost 7 bases, with 17 bases between them. The CDR3, as DNA: TGTGCCAGTTTCCCCGGGACTGGCTTCGGGGAGCTGTTTTTT. It codes for CASFPGTGFGELFF. Full variable domain (remainder filled in from reference TRBV19 and TRBJ2-2): DGGITQSPKYLFRKEGQNVTLSCEQNLNHDAMYWYRQDPGQGLRLIYYSQIVNDFQKGDIAEGYSVSREKKESFPLTVTSAQKNPTAFYLCASFPGTGFGELFFGEGSRLTVL.

The chain links TRBV18 to TRBJ1-1; D is perhaps TRBD1 (5 bases). The CDR3 covers 14 residues. The germline V gene encodes CDR1 KGHSH and CDR2 LQKENI. Trimming removed 2 bases from V and 8 bases from J, with 15 bases in between. The CDR3 is CASSPNYRPREAFF. CDR3 in DNA: TGTGCCAGCTCACCAAATTACAGGCCGCGGGAAGCTTTCTTT.

V usage is TRBV4-2 and J usage is TRBJ2-3, with 14 nucleotides matching TRBD2. J gave up 3 bases and V 4 bases, and 12 bases lay outside the gene matches. The CDR3 covers 19 residues. Germline CDR1 is LGHNA and CDR2 is YNFKEQ. CDR3 DNA sequence: TGTGCCAGCAGCCGGAACCCCGGGACTAGCGGGGGACCAACAGATACGCAGTATTTT. Its protein product is CASSRNPGTSGGPTDTQYF.

The chain has TRBV5-6 and TRBJ1-2; possibly TRBD1 for D (5 bases). Germline CDR1 reads SGHDT; CDR2 reads YYEEEE. With 6 bases removed from V and 4 bases from J, the gap between germline ends came to 16 bases. The CDR3 contains 14 residues. The CDR3: CASTPGGRGYGYTF. CDR3 in DNA: TGTGCCAGCACCCCTGGAGGGAGGGGCTATGGCTACACCTTC.

Of note for this clone: The CDR3 ends on some other residue instead of the conserved phenylalanine or tryptophan, so this is likely a read error. Because the CDR3's place on the DNA is in doubt, the DNA is left out and the CDR3 is given as listed by TCRdb. The chain recombines TRBV15 with TRBJ1-2. The CDR3 is 12 residues long, counting both termini. CDR1 and CDR2 (germline): LNHNV, YYDKDF (reference sequence). The CDR3 loop reads CATSRARSTSTS.

V is TRBV28 and J is TRBJ2-2; TRBD1 aligns across 11 bases. The CDR3 has 18 residues. The V gene's germline CDR1 is MDHEN and CDR2 SYDVKM. V gave up 2 bases and J gave up 5 bases; unmatched junction bases: 10. Here the CDR3 DNA reads TGTGCCAGCAGTTTAACCTCGGACAGGGGGCGGGATACCGGGGAGCTGTTTTTT. Its protein is CASSLTSDRGRDTGELFF.

Comments on this clone: Relative to the germline gene, one junction end is altered; a read error may explain this. This rearrangement joins TRBV15 to TRBJ1-5, with TRBD1 identical over 8 bases. The germline V gene encodes CDR1 LNHNV and CDR2 YYDKDF (reference sequence). This CDR3 contains 15 residues. CDR3 amino acids: CATSGETGGNQPQHF. The CDR3 nucleotides are TGTGCCACCAGCGGAGAGACAGGGGGCAATCAGCCCCAGCATTTT.

This chain uses TRBV19 with TRBJ1-1; the D gene is possibly TRBD1 (6 bases). V was pared by 6 bases and J by 1 base, with 18 bases between. This CDR3 region has 16 residues. The germline V gene encodes CDR1 LNHDA and CDR2 SQIVND (reference sequence). Here the CDR3 DNA reads TGTGCCAGTAGGGAACCAGGCCGGGGGGCGAACACTGAAGCTTTCTTT. The encoded protein is CASREPGRGANTEAFF. Combining the CDR3 with reference TRBV19 and TRBJ1-1 gives the whole variable domain DGGITQSPKYLFRKEGQNVTLSCEQNLNHDAMYWYRQDPGQGLRLIYYSQIVNDFQKGDIAEGYSVSREKKESFPLTVTSAQKNPTAFYLCASREPGRGANTEAFFGQGTRLTVV.

The V call is TRBV4-2, the J call TRBJ2-1; possibly TRBD2 for D (6 bases). V was shortened by 1 base and J by 1 base, with 8 bases between the two germline ends. CDR3 length: 15 residues. In germline, CDR1 is LGHNA, CDR2 YNFKEQ. CDR3 loop: CASSQASVSYNEQFF. The CDR3 coding sequence is TGTGCCAGCAGCCAAGCTAGCGTATCCTACAATGAGCAGTTCTTC.

The genes are TRBV28 and TRBJ1-3; 7 bases align to TRBD1. V was clipped by 0 bases and J by 2 bases; unmatched bases: 4. Germline assignment: CDR1 MDHEN and CDR2 SYDVKM. The CDR3 runs to 16 residues. CDR3 amino acids: CASSLWATGTGNTIYF. The CDR3 DNA reads TGTGCCAGCAGTTTATGGGCGACAGGGACTGGAAACACCATATATTTT. Using reference TRBV28 and TRBJ1-3 for the parts outside the CDR3, the full variable domain is DVKVTQSSRYLVKRTGEKVFLECVQDMDHENMFWYRQDPGLGLRLIYFSYDVKMKEKGDIPEGYSVSREKKERFSLILESASTNQTSMYLCASSLWATGTGNTIYFGEGSWLTVV.

The rearrangement links TRBV28 to TRBJ1-5; D is uncertain. V shed 5 bases and J shed 7 bases, with 18 bases lying between them. The germline V gene has CDR1 MDHEN and CDR2 SYDVKM. CDR3 length: 15 residues. Here the CDR3 DNA reads TGTGCCAGCAGTGCCAACCTCGCCGGGGAACAGCCCCAGCATTTT. Translated: CASSANLAGEQPQHF. Drawing the rest from reference TRBV28 and TRBJ1-5, the complete variable domain is DVKVTQSSRYLVKRTGEKVFLECVQDMDHENMFWYRQDPGLGLRLIYFSYDVKMKEKGDIPEGYSVSREKKERFSLILESASTNQTSMYLCASSANLAGEQPQHFGDGTRLSIL.

The chain has TRBV30 and TRBJ1-5; 7 bases are a match to TRBD1. This CDR3 contains 16 residues. CDR1 and CDR2 from the germline V gene are GTSNPN and SVGIG (reference sequence). J was trimmed by 5 bases and V by 0 bases; bases with no gene match: 10. In DNA, the CDR3 is TGTGCCTGGAGTGTAAGTGGCAGGGGGTTTCATCAGCCCCAGCATTTT. Translating gives CAWSVSGRGFHQPQHF.

The chain recombines TRBV9 with TRBJ2-5; 7 nucleotides line up with TRBD2. CDR3 size: 15 residues. CDR1 and CDR2 (germline): SGDLS, YYNGEE. V lost 1 base, J lost 1 base, and 4 bases stayed unmatched. For the CDR3, the DNA is TGTGCCAGCAGCGTATCACTAGCGATCCAAGAGACCCAGTACTTC. It yields the protein CASSVSLAIQETQYF.

The rearrangement links TRBV5-1 to TRBJ1-1; 7 positions match TRBD1. The CDR3 totals 13 residues. Per germline, CDR1 SGHRS and CDR2 YFSETQ. Losses at the gene ends were 4 bases for V and 11 bases for J; bases not matched to a gene: 11. CDR3 DNA sequence: TGCGCCAGCAGCCTCCGACAGGGCACATGGGCTTTCTTT. Translation: CASSLRQGTWAFF.

This rearrangement joins TRBV6-5 to TRBJ1-3; TRBD1 might be the D (6 bases). Trimming took 6 bases from V and 2 from J, leaving 11 bases between them. CDR1 MNHEY and CDR2 SVGAGI come from the germline V gene. The CDR3 totals 14 residues. The CDR3 sequence: CASSRTGPGNTIYF. The CDR3 DNA is TGTGCCAGCAGCCGAACAGGGCCTGGAAACACCATATATTTT.

This clone was detected only once. V usage is TRBV18 and J usage is TRBJ2-7, with a possible D match to TRBD1 (5 bases). V lost 4 bases to trimming and J lost 4 bases, with 11 bases between them. The V gene's germline CDR1 is KGHSH and CDR2 LQKENI. The CDR3 consists of 13 residues. CDR3 nucleotide sequence: TGTGCCAGCTCACTAGGGGCAATGTACGAGCAGTACTTC. Amino acid sequence: CASSLGAMYEQYF.

The CDR3 spells CASSVTSGTTTGELFF. Written as DNA, the CDR3 is TGCGCCAGCAGCGTGACTAGCGGGACGACCACCGGGGAGCTGTTTTTT. The chain recombines TRBV5-1 with TRBJ2-2; TRBD2 aligns across 11 bases. J was trimmed by 4 bases and V by 4 bases; bases with no gene match: 6. The CDR3 runs to 16 residues. The germline V gene has CDR1 SGHRS and CDR2 YFSETQ.

CDR3 loop: CASGLVRDTQYF. The CDR3 DNA follows: TGTGCCAGCGGCCTAGTTCGGGATACGCAGTATTTT. This sequence joins TRBV6-1 and TRBJ2-3, with unresolved D. The CDR3 length is 12 residues. The V end was cut by 8 bases, the J end by 6 bases, with 12 bases between. The germline V gene encodes CDR1 MNHNS and CDR2 SASEGT.

The chain links TRBV4-3 to TRBJ2-3; TRBD1 matches 8 bases. Germline-derived CDR1 and CDR2 are LGHNA and YSLEER. This CDR3 contains 15 residues. After removal of 0 bases from V and 3 bases from J, the junction contained 2 bases not matched to a gene. The CDR3: CASSQDRGRTDTQYF. The CDR3 DNA reads as TGCGCCAGCAGCCAAGACAGGGGGCGGACAGATACGCAGTATTTT.

The chain is built from TRBV5-1 and TRBJ2-1, with TRBD1 matching over 10 bases. From germline, CDR1 is SGHRS and CDR2 YFSETQ. The V gene end was trimmed by 4 bases and the J gene end by 6 bases; junction bases not matched to a gene: 7. CDR3 length equals 15 residues. The CDR3, as DNA: TGCGCCAGCAGCGTCCGGGACAGGGGATCCAATGAGCAGTTCTTC. This sequence encodes CASSVRDRGSNEQFF. Full variable domain (rest looked up from reference TRBV5-1 and TRBJ2-1): KAGVTQTPRYLIKTRGQQVTLSCSPISGHRSVSWYQQTPGQGLQFLFEYFSETQRNKGNFPGRFSGRQFSNSRSEMNVSTLELGDSALYLCASSVRDRGSNEQFFGPGTRLTVL.

The chain links TRBV5-1 to TRBJ1-4; unclear D gene. The V end lost 4 bases, the J end lost 5 bases, and 18 bases lay between the germline ends. The CDR3 loop spans 16 amino acids. Germline CDR1 reads SGHRS; CDR2 reads YFSETQ. CDR3 protein: CASSRDGRAENEKLFF. The CDR3 DNA reads TGCGCCAGCAGCCGAGACGGGAGGGCAGAGAATGAAAAACTGTTTTTT.

V usage is TRBV6-5 and J usage is TRBJ1-4; D perhaps matches TRBD1 (5 bases). The CDR3 covers 14 residues. The V end lost 2 bases, the J end lost 4 bases, and 8 bases lay between the germline ends. The germline V gene has CDR1 MNHEY and CDR2 SVGAGI. CDR3 sequence: CASSYNRINEKLFF. DNA for the CDR3: TGTGCCAGCAGTTACAACAGGATTAATGAAAAACTGTTTTTT.

Remarks on this clone: Its ends do not fully match the called genes, so a read error is possible. The V and J genes are TRBV7-7 and TRBJ2-5, with 8 bases identical to TRBD1. Germline V CDR1 and CDR2: SSHAT, FNYEAQ (reference sequence). This CDR3 is built from 13 residues. CDR3 DNA: TGTGCTAGCAGCAACGGACAGGGAGAGACCCAGTACTTC. Translating gives CASSNGQGETQYF.

This sequence joins TRBV19 and TRBJ1-3; TRBD1 aligns across 7 bases. Unmatched junction bases numbered 9, after V lost 7 bases and J lost 0 bases. CDR3 length: 16 amino acids. CDR1 and CDR2 from the germline V gene are LNHDA and SQIVND (reference sequence). The CDR3 region is CASIQQGSYSGNTIYF. The DNA of the CDR3 is TGTGCCAGTATCCAACAGGGGTCCTACTCTGGAAACACCATATATTTT. The entire variable domain, with the rest obtained from reference TRBV19 and TRBJ1-3, is as follows: DGGITQSPKYLFRKEGQNVTLSCEQNLNHDAMYWYRQDPGQGLRLIYYSQIVNDFQKGDIAEGYSVSREKKESFPLTVTSAQKNPTAFYLCASIQQGSYSGNTIYFGEGSWLTVV.